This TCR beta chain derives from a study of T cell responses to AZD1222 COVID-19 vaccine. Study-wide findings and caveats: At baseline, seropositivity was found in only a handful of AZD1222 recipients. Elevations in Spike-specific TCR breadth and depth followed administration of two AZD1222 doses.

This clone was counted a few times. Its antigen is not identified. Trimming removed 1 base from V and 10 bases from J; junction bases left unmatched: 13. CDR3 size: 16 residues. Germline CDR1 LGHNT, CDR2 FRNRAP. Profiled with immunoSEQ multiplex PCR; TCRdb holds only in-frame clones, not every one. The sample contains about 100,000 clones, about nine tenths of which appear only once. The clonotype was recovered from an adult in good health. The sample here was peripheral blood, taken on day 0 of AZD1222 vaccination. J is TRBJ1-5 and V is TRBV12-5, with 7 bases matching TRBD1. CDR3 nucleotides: TGTGCTAGTGGTTTGGGTCCCTCGCAACAGGGGAATCCCCAGCATTTT. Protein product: CASGLGPSQQGNPQHF.